This entry lists 4 T cell receptor beta chains sequenced from one sample in a study of blood T cell repertoires in COVID-19 (dated by TCRdb to about 2020). Library creation used the immunoSEQ multiplex PCR assay. As stored in TCRdb, this immuneACCESS dataset retains in-frame rearrangements with V and J assigned. A fraction of the clones does not appear; measured against another copy, unresolved V genes explain less than half of the discrepancy, and the remainder lacks a known reason. Here the sample has over 75,000 clones; about four fifths occur a single time. The ten largest clones represent 1.2% of the sample. Material: peripheral blood. Receptors were obtained from a woman older than 75 with acute or convalescent COVID-19.

V is TRBV7-6 and J is TRBJ1-1, with 10 bases aligning to TRBD1. This CDR3 comprises 15 residues. J was trimmed by 2 bases and V by 6 bases; bases with no gene match: 6. CDR1 and CDR2 (germline): SGHVS, FNYEAQ. CDR3 coding DNA: TGTGCCAGCAGATCCGGACAGGGGGAAAACACTGAAGCTTTCTTT. It is translated as CASRSGQGENTEAFF. Full variable domain (outside the CDR3, taken from reference TRBV7-6 and TRBJ1-1): GAGVSQSPRYKVTKRGQDVALRCDPISGHVSLYWYRQALGQGPEFLTYFNYEAQQDKSGLPNDRFSAERPEGSISTLTIQRTEQRDSAMYRCASRSGQGENTEAFFGQGTRLTVV.

The gene calls are TRBV11-2 and TRBJ1-6; 8 positions agree with TRBD1. The V gene end was trimmed by 1 base and the J gene end by 7 bases; junction bases not matched to a gene: 6. Germline CDR1 is SGHAT and CDR2 is FQNNGV. The length of the CDR3 is 16 residues. The CDR3 spells CASSLGQGSFNSPLHF. The CDR3 nucleotides read TGTGCCAGCAGCTTAGGACAGGGGTCTTTCAATTCACCCCTCCACTTT.

In its sample, this clone was seen a few times. The chain carries TRBV19 and TRBJ2-7; 8 bases line up with TRBD1. The CDR3 runs to 13 residues. The J segment lost 4 bases and the V segment lost 5 bases, leaving 4 bases of the junction unmatched. Per germline, CDR1 LNHDA and CDR2 SQIVND (reference sequence). CDR3 protein: CASSGTGGYEQYF. CDR3 nucleotide sequence: TGTGCCAGTAGTGGGACAGGAGGGTACGAGCAGTACTTC.

This CDR3 is CASSSAGTQNTEAFF. CDR3 DNA sequence: TGTGCCAGCAGCTCCGCCGGGACACAGAACACTGAAGCTTTCTTT. V usage is TRBV7-8 and J usage is TRBJ1-1; D might be TRBD1 (6 bases). CDR3 length equals 15 residues. Trimming cost V 4 bases and J 1 base, with 13 bases left between them. CDR1 and CDR2 from the germline V gene are SGHVS and FQNEAQ.